The clone carrying this T cell receptor beta chain ranks as medium-sized. Clones were read by immunoSEQ multiplex PCR, and TCRdb kept only the in-frame ones, dropping some. The sample consists of about 15,000 clones, roughly 83% of them appearing once. The CDR3 is 15 residues long. Germline CDR1 SGHVS, CDR2 FQNEAQ. Trimming removed 6 bases from V and 10 bases from J, with 21 bases in between. This entry comes from a study of CD4+ T cells in melanoma. This chain joins TRBV7-8 and TRBJ1-4; D possibly corresponds to TRBD1 (6 bases). This clonotype was obtained from a human donor with melanoma. The sequenced sample consisted of cells from a culture (not recorded whether cultured in vitro). The CDR3 loop reads CASSELRDTAGKLFF. Written as DNA, the CDR3 is TGTGCCAGCAGTGAACTCCGGGACACAGCTGGAAAACTGTTTTTT. Filled out from reference TRBV7-8 and TRBJ1-4, the complete variable domain reads GAGVSQSPRYKVAKRGQDVALRCDPISGHVSLFWYQQALGQGPEFLTYFQNEAQLDKSGLPSDRFFAERPEGSVSTLKIQRTQQEDSAVYLCASSELRDTAGKLFFGSGTQLSVL.